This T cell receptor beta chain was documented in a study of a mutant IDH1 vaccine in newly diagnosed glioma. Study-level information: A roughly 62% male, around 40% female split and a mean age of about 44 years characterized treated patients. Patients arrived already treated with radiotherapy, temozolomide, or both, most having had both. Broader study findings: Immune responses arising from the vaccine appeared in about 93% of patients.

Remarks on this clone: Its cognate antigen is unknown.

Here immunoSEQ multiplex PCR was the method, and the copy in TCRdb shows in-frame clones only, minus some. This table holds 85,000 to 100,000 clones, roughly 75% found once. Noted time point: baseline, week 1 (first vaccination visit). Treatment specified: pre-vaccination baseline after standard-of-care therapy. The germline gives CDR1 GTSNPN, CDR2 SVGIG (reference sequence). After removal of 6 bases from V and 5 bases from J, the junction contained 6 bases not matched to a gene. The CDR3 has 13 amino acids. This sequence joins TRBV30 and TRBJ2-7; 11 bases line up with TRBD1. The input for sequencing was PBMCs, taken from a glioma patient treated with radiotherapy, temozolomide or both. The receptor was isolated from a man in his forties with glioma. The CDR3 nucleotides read TGTGCCTGCCAGGGACAGGGGGACAACGAGCAGTACTTC. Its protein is CACQGQGDNEQYF.